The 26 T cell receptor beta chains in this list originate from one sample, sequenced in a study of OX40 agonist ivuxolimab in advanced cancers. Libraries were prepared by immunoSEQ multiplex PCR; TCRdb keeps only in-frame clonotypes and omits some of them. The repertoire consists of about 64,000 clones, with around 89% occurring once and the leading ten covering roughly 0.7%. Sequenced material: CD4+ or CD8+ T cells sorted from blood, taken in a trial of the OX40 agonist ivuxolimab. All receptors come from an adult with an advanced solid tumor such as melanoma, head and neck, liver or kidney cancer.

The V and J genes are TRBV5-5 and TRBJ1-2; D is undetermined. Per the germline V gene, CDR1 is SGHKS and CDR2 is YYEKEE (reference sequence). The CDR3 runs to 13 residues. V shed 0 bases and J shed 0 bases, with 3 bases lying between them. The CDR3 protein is CASSLDPNYGYTF. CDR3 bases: TGTGCCAGCAGCTTGGATCCTAACTATGGCTACACCTTC.

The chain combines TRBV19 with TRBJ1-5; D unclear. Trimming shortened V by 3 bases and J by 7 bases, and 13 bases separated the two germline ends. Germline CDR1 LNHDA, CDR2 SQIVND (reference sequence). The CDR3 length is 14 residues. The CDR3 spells CASSIGPEFQPQHF. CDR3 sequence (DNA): TGTGCCAGTAGTATCGGGCCTGAGTTCCAGCCCCAGCATTTT.

CDR3 nucleotides: TGTGCCAGCAGCTTTCTATTACAGGGGGCGGAGCAGCCCCAGCATTTT. Protein sequence: CASSFLLQGAEQPQHF. V gene TRBV5-8 combines with J gene TRBJ1-5; 9 bases line up with TRBD1. Germline CDR1 is SGHTS and CDR2 is YDEGEE. V was clipped by 2 bases and J by 7 bases; unmatched bases: 10. This CDR3 comprises 16 residues.

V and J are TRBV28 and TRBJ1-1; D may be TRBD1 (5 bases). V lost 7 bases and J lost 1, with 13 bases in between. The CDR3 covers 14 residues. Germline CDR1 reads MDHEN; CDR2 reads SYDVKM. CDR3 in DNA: TGTGCCAGCACCCTGACAGCCTCGAACACTGAAGCTTTCTTT. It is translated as CASTLTASNTEAFF.

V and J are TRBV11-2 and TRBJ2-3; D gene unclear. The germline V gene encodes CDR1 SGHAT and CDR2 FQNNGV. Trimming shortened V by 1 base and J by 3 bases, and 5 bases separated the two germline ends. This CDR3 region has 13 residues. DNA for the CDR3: TGTGCCAGCAGCTTAGCTGGAACAGATACGCAGTATTTT. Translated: CASSLAGTDTQYF.

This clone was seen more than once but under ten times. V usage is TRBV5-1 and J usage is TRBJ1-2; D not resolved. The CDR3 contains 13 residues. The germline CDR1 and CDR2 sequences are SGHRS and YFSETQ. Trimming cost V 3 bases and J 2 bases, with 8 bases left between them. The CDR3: CASSSDGNYGYTF. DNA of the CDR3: TGCGCCAGCAGCTCGGACGGCAACTATGGCTACACCTTC. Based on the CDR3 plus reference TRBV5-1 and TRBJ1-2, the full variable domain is KAGVTQTPRYLIKTRGQQVTLSCSPISGHRSVSWYQQTPGQGLQFLFEYFSETQRNKGNFPGRFSGRQFSNSRSEMNVSTLELGDSALYLCASSSDGNYGYTFGSGTRLTVV.

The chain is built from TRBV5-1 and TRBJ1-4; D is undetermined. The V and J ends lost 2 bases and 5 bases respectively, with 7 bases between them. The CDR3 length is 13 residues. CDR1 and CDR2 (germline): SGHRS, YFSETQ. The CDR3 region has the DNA TGCGCCAGCAGCTTCGGACCGAATGAAAAACTGTTTTTT. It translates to CASSFGPNEKLFF.

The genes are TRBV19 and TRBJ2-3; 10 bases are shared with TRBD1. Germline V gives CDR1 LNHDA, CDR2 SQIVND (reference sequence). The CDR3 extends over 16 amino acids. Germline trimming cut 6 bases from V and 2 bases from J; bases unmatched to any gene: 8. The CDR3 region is CASRLRGTGVTDTQYF. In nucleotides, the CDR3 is TGTGCCAGTAGATTAAGGGGGACAGGGGTCACAGATACGCAGTATTTT.

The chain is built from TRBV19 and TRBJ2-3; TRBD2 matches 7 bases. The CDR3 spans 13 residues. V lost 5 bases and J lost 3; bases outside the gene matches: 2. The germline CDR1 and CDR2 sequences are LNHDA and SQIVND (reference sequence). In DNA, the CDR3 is TGTGCCAGTAGTTTCGGGGGGACAGATACGCAGTATTTT. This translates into CASSFGGTDTQYF.

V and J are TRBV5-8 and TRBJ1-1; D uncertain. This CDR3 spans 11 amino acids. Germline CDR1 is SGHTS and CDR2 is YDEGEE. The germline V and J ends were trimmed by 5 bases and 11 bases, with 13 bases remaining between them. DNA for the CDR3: TGTGCCAGCAGTACGATCCCACGGGCTTTCTTT. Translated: CASSTIPRAFF.

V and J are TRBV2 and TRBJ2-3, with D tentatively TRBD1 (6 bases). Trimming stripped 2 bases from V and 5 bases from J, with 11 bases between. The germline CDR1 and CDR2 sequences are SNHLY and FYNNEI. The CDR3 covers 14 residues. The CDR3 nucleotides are TGTGCCAGCAGTGAAAACAGGGTGGGAGATACGCAGTATTTT. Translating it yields CASSENRVGDTQYF.

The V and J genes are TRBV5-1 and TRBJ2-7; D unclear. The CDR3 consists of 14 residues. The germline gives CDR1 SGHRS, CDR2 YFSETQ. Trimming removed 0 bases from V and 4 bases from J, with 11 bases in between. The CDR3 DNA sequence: TGCGCCAGCAGCTTGGACACTGCTTGGTACGAGCAGTACTTC. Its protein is CASSLDTAWYEQYF.

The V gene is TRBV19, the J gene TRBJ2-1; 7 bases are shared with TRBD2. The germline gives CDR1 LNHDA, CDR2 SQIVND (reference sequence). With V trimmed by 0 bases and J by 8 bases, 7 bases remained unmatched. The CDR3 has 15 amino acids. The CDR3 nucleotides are TGTGCCAGTAGTATAGATAGGACTAGTCAGGATGAGCAGTTCTTC. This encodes CASSIDRTSQDEQFF.

The CDR3 here is CASSLERLAEETQYF. The CDR3 DNA reads as TGTGCCAGCAGTCTGGAACGACTAGCGGAGGAGACCCAGTACTTC. The rearrangement links TRBV28 to TRBJ2-5; 9 bases line up with TRBD2. Germline V gene data show CDR1 as MDHEN and CDR2 as SYDVKM. CDR3 length equals 15 residues. Trimming removed 5 bases from V and 5 bases from J; junction bases left unmatched: 9.

The CDR3 protein is CASSPPGLGGGTQYF. The CDR3 DNA reads as TGTGCCAGCAGCCCTCCGGGCCTTGGGGGCGGTACGCAGTATTTT. V gene TRBV7-2 combines with J gene TRBJ2-3; a possible D gene is TRBD1 (6 bases). The CDR3 is made up of 15 amino acids. The germline V gene has CDR1 SGHTA and CDR2 FQGNSA. The V end was cut by 5 bases, the J end by 8 bases, with 20 bases between.

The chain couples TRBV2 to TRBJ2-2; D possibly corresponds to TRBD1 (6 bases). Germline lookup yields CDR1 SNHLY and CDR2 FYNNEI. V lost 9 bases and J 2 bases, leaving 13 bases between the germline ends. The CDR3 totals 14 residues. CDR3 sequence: CASSTGRNTGELFF. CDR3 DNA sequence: TGTGCCAGTTCAACAGGGAGAAACACCGGGGAGCTGTTTTTT.

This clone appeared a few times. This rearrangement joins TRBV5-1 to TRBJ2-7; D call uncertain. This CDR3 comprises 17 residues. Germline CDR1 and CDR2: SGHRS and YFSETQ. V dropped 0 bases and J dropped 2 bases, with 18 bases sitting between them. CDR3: CASSLGPPGPSPYEQYF. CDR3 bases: TGCGCCAGCAGCTTGGGTCCGCCCGGCCCTTCTCCCTACGAGCAGTACTTC.

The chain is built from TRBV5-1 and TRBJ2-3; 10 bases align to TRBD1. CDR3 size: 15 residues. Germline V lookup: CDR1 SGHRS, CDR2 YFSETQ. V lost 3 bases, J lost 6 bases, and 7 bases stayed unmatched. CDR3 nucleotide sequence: TGCGCCAGCAGCTCCTACGACAGGGGGCAGGATACGCAGTATTTT. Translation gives CASSSYDRGQDTQYF. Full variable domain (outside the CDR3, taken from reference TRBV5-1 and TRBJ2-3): KAGVTQTPRYLIKTRGQQVTLSCSPISGHRSVSWYQQTPGQGLQFLFEYFSETQRNKGNFPGRFSGRQFSNSRSEMNVSTLELGDSALYLCASSSYDRGQDTQYFGPGTRLTVL.

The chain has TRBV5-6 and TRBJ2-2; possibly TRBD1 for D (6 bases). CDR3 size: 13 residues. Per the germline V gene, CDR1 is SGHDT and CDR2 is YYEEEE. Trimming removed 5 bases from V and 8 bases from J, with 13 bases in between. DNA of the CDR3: TGTGCCAGCAGACTATCAGGGGCGGGGGAGCTGTTTTTT. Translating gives CASRLSGAGELFF.

CDR3 sequence reads: CASSVNQGVSEKLFF. The CDR3 nucleotides read TGTGCCAGCAGCGTAAACCAGGGGGTTAGTGAAAAACTGTTTTTT. The genes are TRBV9 and TRBJ1-4, with TRBD1 identical over 7 bases. CDR3 length: 15 amino acids. The V gene end was trimmed by 1 base and the J gene end by 7 bases; junction bases not matched to a gene: 7. CDR1 SGDLS and CDR2 YYNGEE come from the germline V gene.

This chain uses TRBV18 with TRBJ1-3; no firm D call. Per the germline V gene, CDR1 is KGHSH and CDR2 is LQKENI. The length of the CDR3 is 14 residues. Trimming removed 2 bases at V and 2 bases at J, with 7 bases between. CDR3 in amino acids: CASSPRDPGNTIYF. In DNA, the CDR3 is TGTGCCAGCTCACCAAGAGATCCTGGAAACACCATATATTTT.

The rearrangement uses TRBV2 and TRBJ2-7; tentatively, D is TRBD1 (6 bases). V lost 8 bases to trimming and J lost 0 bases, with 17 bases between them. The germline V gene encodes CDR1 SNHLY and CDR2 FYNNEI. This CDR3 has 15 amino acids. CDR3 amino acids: CASRAGTLSSYEQYF. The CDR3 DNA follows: TGTGCCAGCCGTGCCGGGACACTAAGCTCCTACGAGCAGTACTTC.

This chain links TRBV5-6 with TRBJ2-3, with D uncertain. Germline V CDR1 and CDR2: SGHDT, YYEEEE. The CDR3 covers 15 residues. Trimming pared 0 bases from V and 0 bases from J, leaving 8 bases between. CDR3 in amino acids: CASSLGPYSTDTQYF. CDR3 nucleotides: TGTGCCAGCAGCTTGGGGCCGTATAGCACAGATACGCAGTATTTT.

The CDR3 nucleotides are TGTGCCAGCAGTGAAGAGGGTCAAGCAACCAATGAGCAGTTCTTC. Its protein product is CASSEEGQATNEQFF. The rearrangement joins TRBV2 to TRBJ2-1; D unresolved. Germline V lookup: CDR1 SNHLY, CDR2 FYNNEI. Trimming took 1 base from V and 6 from J, leaving 13 bases between them. The CDR3 has 15 amino acids. Using reference TRBV2 and TRBJ2-1 for the parts outside the CDR3, the full variable domain is EPEVTQTPSHQVTQMGQEVILRCVPISNHLYFYWYRQILGQKVEFLVSFYNNEISEKSEIFDDQFSVERPDGSNFTLKIRSTKLEDSAMYFCASSEEGQATNEQFFGPGTRLTVL.

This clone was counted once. The CDR3 sequence is CASSYSGHQAGELFF. Here the CDR3 DNA reads TGTGCCAGCAGTTACTCGGGACACCAAGCCGGGGAGCTGTTTTTT. This chain uses TRBV6-5 with TRBJ2-2, with D tentatively TRBD1 (6 bases). Deletions cut 0 bases from V and 6 bases from J, with 11 bases between. Germline V lookup: CDR1 MNHEY, CDR2 SVGAGI. The CDR3 spans 15 residues.

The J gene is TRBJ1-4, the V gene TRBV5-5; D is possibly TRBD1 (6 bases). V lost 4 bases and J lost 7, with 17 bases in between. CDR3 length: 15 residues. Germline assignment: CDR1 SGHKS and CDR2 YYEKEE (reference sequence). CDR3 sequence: CASSGLTGFSEKLFF. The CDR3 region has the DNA TGTGCCAGCAGCGGACTGACAGGTTTCTCTGAAAAACTGTTTTTT.